These 21 T cell receptor beta chains share one sample of origin, sequenced in a study of CD8+ T cells in alopecia areata. It was cDNA, reverse transcribed from extracted RNA, that served as the sequencing template. The data were produced by immunoSEQ multiplex PCR, yet TCRdb's version contains in-frame clones alone and is incomplete. This repertoire shows 180,000 or so clones, approximately 50% found once; its top ten account for about a tenth. The treatment denotes: oral pan-JAK inhibitor, 5-10 mg twice daily. Sample: CD8+ T cells sorted from blood, taken around week 54, from a patient treated with tofacitinib. Every receptor here comes from a human donor with alopecia areata.

This clone was observed a few times. V usage is TRBV10-2 and J usage is TRBJ2-1; the D is unclear. CDR1 is WSHSY and CDR2 is SAAADI in the germline V gene. The germline V and J ends were trimmed by 3 bases and 0 bases, with 0 bases remaining between them. The CDR3 spans 12 residues. For the CDR3, the DNA is TGCGCCAGCAGTGACTCCTACAATGAGCAGTTCTTC. The encoded protein is CASSDSYNEQFF.

In this sample, this clone turned up a few times. The chain combines TRBV6-5 with TRBJ2-1; D call uncertain. The CDR3 covers 13 residues. Trimming pared 0 bases from V and 7 bases from J, leaving 7 bases between. Germline V gene data show CDR1 as MNHEY and CDR2 as SVGAGI. The CDR3 DNA follows: TGTGCCAGCAGTTACTCGAACGGGAATGAGCAGTTCTTC. It encodes CASSYSNGNEQFF.

This sequence joins TRBV27 and TRBJ2-7; D is unclear. The CDR3 runs 13 residues. Germline V gene sequence: CDR1 MNHEY, CDR2 SMNVEV (reference sequence). Trimming removed 3 bases at V and 6 bases at J, with 12 bases between. CDR3 residues: CASSLRYSGEQYF. The CDR3 coding sequence is TGTGCCAGCAGTTTGCGCTACAGTGGCGAGCAGTACTTC.

This clone has more than one count but fewer than ten. V and J are TRBV10-3 and TRBJ2-2, with D perhaps TRBD2 (5 bases). The V end lost 8 bases, the J end lost 0 bases, and 10 bases lay between the germline ends. CDR1 is ENHRY and CDR2 is SYGVKD in the germline V gene. The CDR3 is 14 residues long. The CDR3 DNA is TGTGCCATCGGGAGTTCGGCGAACACCGGGGAGCTGTTTTTT. Encoded protein: CAIGSSANTGELFF.

The chain uses TRBV29-1 and TRBJ2-5; either TRBD1 or TRBD2 may fit D (6 bases each). The CDR3 totals 15 residues. V lost 5 bases and J lost 5, with 21 bases in between. The germline V gene encodes CDR1 SQVTM and CDR2 ANQGSEA. The CDR3 loop is CSVIPSGALVETQYF. The CDR3, as DNA: TGCAGCGTTATCCCGTCGGGGGCTTTAGTTGAGACCCAGTACTTC.

CDR3 sequence reads: CARKGSVLGNTIYF. CDR3 in DNA: TGTGCCAGGAAAGGGAGCGTGCTTGGAAACACCATATATTTT. This sequence joins TRBV27 and TRBJ1-3, with D uncertain. CDR3 length: 14 residues. The V gene's germline CDR1 is MNHEY and CDR2 SMNVEV (reference sequence). Trimming took 9 bases from V and 3 from J, leaving 15 bases between them.

The rearrangement joins TRBV7-2 to TRBJ2-1, with TRBD2 as a possible D gene (6 bases). This CDR3 spans 17 amino acids. CDR1 SGHTA and CDR2 FQGNSA come from the germline V gene. Trimming removed 3 bases at V and 0 bases at J, with 15 bases between. The CDR3: CASSFNFAGSSYNEQFF. The CDR3 region has the DNA TGTGCCAGCAGCTTTAATTTCGCGGGGAGCTCCTACAATGAGCAGTTCTTC.

As DNA, the CDR3 is TGTGCCAGCAGTATACTGACAGGGTCACACACTGAAGCTTTCTTT. As protein: CASSILTGSHTEAFF. V gene TRBV6-5 combines with J gene TRBJ1-1; TRBD1 agrees at 7 bases. The CDR3 runs to 15 residues. V lost 5 bases and J lost 3; bases outside the gene matches: 9. Germline V CDR1 and CDR2: MNHEY, SVGAGI.

This clone was counted only a few times. V usage is TRBV12-5 and J usage is TRBJ2-7; weak D call: TRBD2 (6 bases). This CDR3 contains 14 residues. From germline, CDR1 is LGHNT and CDR2 FRNRAP. Trimming removed 1 base from V and 3 bases from J, with 10 bases in between. The DNA for the CDR3 is TGTGCTAGTGGTTTGGGGACTACGATCTACGAGCAGTACTTC. This encodes CASGLGTTIYEQYF.

The chain has TRBV4-1 and TRBJ1-1; D is unresolved. The CDR3 extends over 13 amino acids. Trimming took 5 bases from V and 5 from J, leaving 12 bases between them. CDR1 and CDR2 from the germline V gene are MGHRA and YSYEKL. Written as DNA, the CDR3 is TGCGCCAGCAGCTCGCCGTTGGGGACTGAAGCTTTCTTT. Amino acids: CASSSPLGTEAFF.

The chain has TRBV5-1 and TRBJ1-6; D is unresolved. V lost 4 bases to trimming and J lost 0 bases, with 5 bases between them. Germline V CDR1 and CDR2: SGHRS, YFSETQ. This CDR3 is 14 amino acids long. The CDR3 DNA is TGCGCCAGCAGCATAAGCTCCTATAATTCACCCCTCCACTTT. Protein sequence: CASSISSYNSPLHF.

The genes are TRBV13 and TRBJ2-1; 9 bases match TRBD2. Trimming cost V 5 bases and J 5 bases; bases outside gene matches: 7. CDR1 PRHDT and CDR2 FYEKMQ come from the germline V gene (reference sequence). The CDR3 contains 15 residues. CDR3 in amino acids: CASSPLGLADNEQFF. Here the CDR3 DNA reads TGTGCCAGCAGCCCGTTGGGACTAGCCGACAATGAGCAGTTCTTC.

V is TRBV7-2 and J is TRBJ2-7; no firm D call. This CDR3 is built from 13 residues. V lost 1 base to trimming and J lost 3 bases, with 7 bases between them. The V gene's germline CDR1 is SGHTA and CDR2 FQGNSA. CDR3 amino acids: CASSLVQFYEQYF. The CDR3 nucleotides are TGTGCCAGCAGCTTAGTTCAGTTCTACGAGCAGTACTTC.

The rearrangement uses TRBV15 and TRBJ2-1; D may correspond to TRBD1 or TRBD2 (5 bases each). The germline V and J ends were trimmed by 5 bases and 2 bases, with 16 bases remaining between them. Germline V gives CDR1 LNHNV, CDR2 YYDKDF (reference sequence). The CDR3 is 16 residues long. CDR3 coding DNA: TGTGCCACCAGCGCCGAAACCGGGGCCACCTACAATGAGCAGTTCTTC. Translating it yields CATSAETGATYNEQFF.

In its sample, this clone was seen a few times. The gene calls are TRBV2 and TRBJ2-2; 8 bases fit TRBD1. V shed 1 base and J 0 bases; nucleotides not matched to a gene: 7. The CDR3 runs 18 residues. Germline V lookup: CDR1 SNHLY, CDR2 FYNNEI. This CDR3 reads CASSEVKGQGPNTGELFF. The DNA of the CDR3 is TGTGCCAGCAGTGAAGTTAAAGGACAGGGCCCGAACACCGGGGAGCTGTTTTTT.

This clone was seen a single time. J is TRBJ2-1 and V is TRBV4-3; D possibly matches TRBD1 or TRBD2 (5 bases each). Germline V CDR1 and CDR2: LGHNA, YSLEER. This CDR3 has 13 residues. V lost 4 bases and J lost 10, with 14 bases in between. CDR3 bases: TGCGCCAGCAGCCCCACATTAGGGGACGAGCAGTTCTTC. It translates to CASSPTLGDEQFF.

The chain couples TRBV9 to TRBJ2-2; D perhaps matches TRBD1 (6 bases). Germline CDR1 and CDR2: SGDLS and YYNGEE. V was trimmed by 3 bases and J by 2 bases, leaving 17 bases between them. CDR3 length: 17 amino acids. The CDR3 sequence: CASSDPEGDQNTGELFF. As DNA, the CDR3 is TGTGCCAGCAGCGACCCTGAGGGGGACCAAAACACCGGGGAGCTGTTTTTT.

This clone was seen a few times. The chain's CDR3 is CASSAATGGEGYTF. CDR3 sequence (DNA): TGTGCCAGCAGCGCGGCGACAGGGGGCGAGGGCTACACCTTC. The chain couples TRBV9 to TRBJ1-2; 10 bases line up with TRBD1. The CDR3 covers 14 residues. V lost 3 bases, J lost 8 bases, and 7 bases stayed unmatched. Germline V gene lookup returns CDR1 SGDLS and CDR2 YYNGEE.

The chain couples TRBV7-3 to TRBJ2-7; D possibly corresponds to TRBD2 (6 bases). This CDR3 has 15 amino acids. Germline V CDR1 and CDR2: SGHTA, FQGTGA. Trimming pared 5 bases from V and 3 bases from J, leaving 17 bases between. CDR3 bases: TGTGCCAGCAGCCCGGGGGTAGGGCCCATCTACGAGCAGTACTTC. It encodes CASSPGVGPIYEQYF.

The V call is TRBV6-1, the J call TRBJ2-3; D is unresolved. V lost 6 bases and J 0 bases, leaving 13 bases between the germline ends. Germline V CDR1 and CDR2: MNHNS, SASEGT. CDR3 length: 15 amino acids. CDR3 loop: CASSFKLFSTDTQYF. The CDR3 region has the DNA TGTGCCAGCAGCTTTAAGCTTTTTAGCACAGATACGCAGTATTTT.

Comments on this clone: In the same sample, other DNA sequences code for this CDR3. The DNA of the CDR3 is TGTGCCAGCAGCCTATCGAAGTCCTACAATGAGCAGTTCTTC. This translates into CASSLSKSYNEQFF. This rearrangement joins TRBV7-2 to TRBJ2-1; D remains ambiguous. Trimming took 5 bases from V and 1 from J, leaving 9 bases between them. The CDR3 runs to 14 residues. Germline V lookup: CDR1 SGHTA, CDR2 FQGNSA.